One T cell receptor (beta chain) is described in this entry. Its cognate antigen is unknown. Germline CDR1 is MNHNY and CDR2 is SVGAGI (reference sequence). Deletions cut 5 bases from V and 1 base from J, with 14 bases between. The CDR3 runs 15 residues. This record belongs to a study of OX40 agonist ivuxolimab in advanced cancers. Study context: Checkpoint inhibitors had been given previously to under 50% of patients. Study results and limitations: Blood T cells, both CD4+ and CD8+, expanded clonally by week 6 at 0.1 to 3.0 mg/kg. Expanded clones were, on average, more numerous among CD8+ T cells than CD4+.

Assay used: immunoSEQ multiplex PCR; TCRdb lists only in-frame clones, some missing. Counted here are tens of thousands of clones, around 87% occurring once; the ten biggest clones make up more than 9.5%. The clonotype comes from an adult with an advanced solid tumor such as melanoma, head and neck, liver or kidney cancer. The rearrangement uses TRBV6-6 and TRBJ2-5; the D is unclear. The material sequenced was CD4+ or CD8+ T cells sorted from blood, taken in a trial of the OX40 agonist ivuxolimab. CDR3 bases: TGTGCCAGCAGTCTCCCAGACTCAAGCCAAGAGACCCAGTACTTC. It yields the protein CASSLPDSSQETQYF.